The 29 T cell receptor beta chains in this list originate from one sample, sequenced in a study of T cells after yellow fever vaccination. TCRdb reanalysed the 5' RACE reads using MiXCR and keeps one entry per CDR3 protein. The table lists hundreds of thousands of distinct CDR3 sequences, over 9% of them singletons. The source was PBMCs, collected on the day of the yellow fever booster vaccination. These receptors were collected from a man younger than 40 who received the YFV17D yellow fever vaccine.

This clonotype was counted ten times or more. The chain combines TRBV12-3 or TRBV12-4 with TRBJ1-1; TRBD1 matches at 7 bases. This CDR3 spans 11 amino acids. V was clipped by 6 bases and J by 11 bases; unmatched bases: 6. CDR3 residues: CASRQTGNAFF. The CDR3 nucleotides are TGTGCCAGCAGACAGACAGGGAACGCTTTCTTT.

This clonotype was counted only a few times. This chain uses TRBV4-3 with TRBJ2-1; D is unclear. The CDR3 spans 14 residues. CDR1 is LGHNA and CDR2 is YSLEER in the germline V gene. V shed 2 bases and J shed 0 bases, with 5 bases lying between them. The CDR3 reads CASSQISSYNEQFF. The CDR3, as DNA: TGCGCCAGCAGCCAAATTTCCTCCTACAATGAGCAGTTCTTC.

This chain links TRBV27 with TRBJ2-1; possibly TRBD2 for D (7 bases). The germline V gene encodes CDR1 MNHEY and CDR2 SMNVEV (reference sequence). V gave up 8 bases and J gave up 4 bases, with 18 bases separating them. CDR3 size: 15 residues. CDR3 residues: CASSPFEGGYNEQFF. The CDR3 bases are TGTGCCAGCTCTCCATTCGAGGGGGGGTACAATGAGCAGTTCTTC.

The V and J genes are TRBV18 and TRBJ2-2; 8 nucleotides line up with TRBD2. V trimming: 3 bases; J trimming: 4 bases; junction bases outside the gene matches: 10. The CDR3 totals 17 residues. The germline CDR1 and CDR2 sequences are KGHSH and LQKENI. Here the CDR3 DNA reads TGTGCCAGCTCACCTGTACTAGCGGCGAGAAGCACCGGGGAGCTGTTTTTT. Protein sequence: CASSPVLAARSTGELFF.

The sample holds a few counts of this clonotype. This rearrangement joins TRBV6-1 to TRBJ2-7; 8 nucleotides align to TRBD1. With V trimmed by 5 bases and J by 2 bases, 8 bases remained unmatched. The V gene's germline CDR1 is MNHNS and CDR2 SASEGT. CDR3 size: 15 residues. CDR3 amino acids: CASSRQGLGTYEQYF. CDR3 DNA: TGTGCCAGCAGTCGACAGGGGCTAGGCACCTACGAGCAGTACTTC.

CDR3 sequence reads: CASRQVRSLYNEQFF. In DNA, the CDR3 is TGTGCCAGCAGGCAGGTTCGGTCCCTATACAATGAGCAGTTCTTC. The chain combines TRBV6-1 with TRBJ2-1; D remains ambiguous. The CDR3 loop spans 15 amino acids. Trimming shortened V by 6 bases and J by 4 bases, and 16 bases separated the two germline ends. From germline, CDR1 is MNHNS and CDR2 SASEGT.

This chain uses TRBV27 with TRBJ1-3; tentatively, D is TRBD1 (5 bases). The CDR3 is made up of 16 amino acids. Per germline, CDR1 MNHEY and CDR2 SMNVEV (reference sequence). V shed 4 bases and J shed 1 base, with 14 bases lying between them. CDR3: CASSSVWGGSGNTIYF. The CDR3 DNA sequence: TGTGCCAGCAGTTCTGTGTGGGGGGGGTCTGGAAACACCATATATTTT.

This clonotype turned up a few times. The J gene is TRBJ1-6, the V gene TRBV12-3 or TRBV12-4, with D unresolved. Trimming pared 4 bases from V and 14 bases from J, leaving 12 bases between. This CDR3 is 12 amino acids long. CDR3 DNA sequence: TGTGCCAGCAGTTCCGGGTGGATAGCCCTCCACTTT. This gives the protein CASSSGWIALHF.

The rearrangement links TRBV5-1 to TRBJ2-1; D is perhaps TRBD2 (7 bases). V was trimmed by 1 base and J by 0 bases, leaving 14 bases between them. In germline, CDR1 is SGHRS, CDR2 YFSETQ. This CDR3 is 17 amino acids long. CDR3 nucleotides: TGCGCCAGCAGCTTGTGGGGGGGCGGGAGCTCCTACAATGAGCAGTTCTTC. Protein: CASSLWGGGSSYNEQFF.

This clonotype showed up many times. This sequence joins TRBV5-6 and TRBJ1-2; 9 nucleotides agree with TRBD1. Germline CDR1 is SGHDT and CDR2 is YYEEEE. The V gene end was trimmed by 4 bases and the J gene end by 3 bases; junction bases not matched to a gene: 7. The CDR3 is 15 residues long. The CDR3 sequence: CASSKGTGLDYGYTF. The CDR3 DNA is TGTGCCAGCAGCAAGGGGACAGGGTTAGACTATGGCTACACCTTC.

The chain is built from TRBV28 and TRBJ2-5; 8 bases are a match to TRBD1. V shed 8 bases and J 4 bases; nucleotides not matched to a gene: 3. The length of the CDR3 is 12 residues. CDR1 and CDR2 from the germline V gene are MDHEN and SYDVKM. This chain's CDR3 is CASSGQVETQYF. The CDR3 region has the DNA TGTGCCAGCTCGGGACAGGTAGAGACCCAGTACTTC.

The chain is built from TRBV3-1 and TRBJ2-7; D unclear. This CDR3 is 13 amino acids long. V was cut by 1 base and J by 3 bases, with 7 bases left in between. Per the germline V gene, CDR1 is LGHDT and CDR2 is YNNKEL (reference sequence). The DNA for the CDR3 is TGTGCCAGCAGCCAAGCAATTAACTACGAGCAGTACTTC. It encodes CASSQAINYEQYF.

Comments on this clonotype: A single base separates this from a much larger clone, so it may be a read error. The chain employs TRBV11-1 and TRBJ2-1, with 10 bases aligning to TRBD2. The junction had 2 bases not matched to a gene; V was cut back by 5 bases and J by 4 bases. Germline loops: CDR1 SGHAT, CDR2 FQDESV (reference sequence). The CDR3 consists of 14 residues. The CDR3 coding sequence is TGTGCCAGCAGCGTTAGCGGGAGGTACAATGAGCAGTTCTTC. This sequence encodes CASSVSGRYNEQFF.

About this clonotype: A junction end diverges from the germline sequence, so it may reflect a read error. CDR3 coding DNA: TGCTGTGCTAGGGGACTAGCGGGAGGACGGGGGAAACCAGATACGCAGTATTTT. It translates to CCARGLAGGRGKPDTQYF. V is TRBV20-1 and J is TRBJ2-3; 15 nucleotides align to TRBD2. Germline values: CDR1 DFQATT, CDR2 SNEGSKA (reference sequence). The CDR3 runs to 18 residues.

This clonotype has at least ten counts. The rearrangement uses TRBV5-1 and TRBJ2-3, with no clear D. V lost 0 bases, J lost 1 base, and 6 bases lay in between. This CDR3 is 14 amino acids long. CDR1 is SGHRS and CDR2 is YFSETQ in the germline V gene. The CDR3 sequence: CASSLDSRTDTQYF. Here the CDR3 DNA reads TGCGCCAGCAGCTTGGACAGCCGCACAGATACGCAGTATTTT.

The chain carries TRBV29-1 and TRBJ2-3, with unresolved D. The germline V gene has CDR1 SQVTM and CDR2 ANQGSEA. V gave up 3 bases and J gave up 6 bases, with 13 bases separating them. CDR3 size: 13 residues. This CDR3 reads CSVDVMIVDTQYF. The CDR3 bases are TGCAGCGTTGATGTCATGATTGTGGATACGCAGTATTTT.

This clonotype was observed a handful of times. The chain employs TRBV27 and TRBJ1-6, with a weak D call TRBD1 (5 bases). CDR3 size: 16 residues. V lost 2 bases, J lost 5 bases, and 13 bases lay in between. From germline, CDR1 is MNHEY and CDR2 SMNVEV (reference sequence). The CDR3 DNA is TGTGCCAGCAGTTTAGCGGCGGGACTAAATAATTCACCCCTCCACTTT. Amino acids: CASSLAAGLNNSPLHF.

In its sample, this clonotype was seen a few times. The CDR3 loop reads CASSYTGTGWEAFF. CDR3 DNA: TGTGCCAGCAGTTACACCGGGACAGGCTGGGAAGCTTTCTTT. The J gene is TRBJ1-1, the V gene TRBV6-2 or TRBV6-3; 8 nucleotides align to TRBD1. After removal of 2 bases from V and 8 bases from J, the junction contained 7 bases not matched to a gene. Germline loops: CDR1 MNHEY, CDR2 SVGEGT. The CDR3 spans 14 residues.

The chain combines TRBV18 with TRBJ2-7; 7 bases map to TRBD2. From germline, CDR1 is KGHSH and CDR2 LQKENI. Unmatched junction bases numbered 10, after V lost 3 bases and J lost 2 bases. The CDR3 is 16 residues long. CDR3: CASSPSGSGFTYEQYF. In nucleotides, the CDR3 is TGTGCCAGCTCACCCTCGGGTAGCGGGTTCACCTACGAGCAGTACTTC.

In nucleotides, the CDR3 is TGTGCCAGCAGCCCCCAGGGAAAAGCCTACGAGCAGTACTTC. The encoded protein is CASSPQGKAYEQYF. The chain is built from TRBV6-1 and TRBJ2-7; TRBD1 is a possible D gene (5 bases). CDR1 and CDR2 from the germline V gene are MNHNS and SASEGT. The CDR3 consists of 14 residues. Trimming removed 6 bases at V and 2 bases at J, with 14 bases between.

The chain employs TRBV20-1 and TRBJ2-7; 8 positions match TRBD1. This CDR3 comprises 13 residues. J lost 3 bases, V lost 6 bases, and 7 bases had no gene match. The V gene's germline CDR1 is DFQATT and CDR2 SNEGSKA (reference sequence). DNA of the CDR3: TGCAGTGCGCCGGGACAGGTCTTCTACGAGCAGTACTTC. Amino acids: CSAPGQVFYEQYF.

The rearrangement joins TRBV5-1 to TRBJ2-7; 8 nucleotides line up with TRBD2. The CDR3 runs 16 residues. Germline V gene lookup returns CDR1 SGHRS and CDR2 YFSETQ. The junction had 7 bases not matched to a gene; V was cut back by 0 bases and J by 2 bases. As DNA, the CDR3 is TGCGCCAGCAGCTTGGGACATACTAGCGGACCCTACGAGCAGTACTTC. Translation gives CASSLGHTSGPYEQYF.

The rearrangement uses TRBV7-2 and TRBJ1-1; no reliable D call. Germline assignment: CDR1 SGHTA and CDR2 FQGNSA. V lost 5 bases and J lost 0, with 13 bases in between. This CDR3 has 15 amino acids. CDR3 DNA: TGTGCCAGCAGCCTAAACACAGTAGTGAACACTGAAGCTTTCTTT. Its translation is CASSLNTVVNTEAFF.

The chain combines TRBV20-1 with TRBJ2-2; TRBD2 aligns across 10 bases. The ends lost 4 bases at V and 5 bases at J; junction bases unmatched: 7. This CDR3 has 15 residues. Germline V CDR1 and CDR2: DFQATT, SNEGSKA (reference sequence). The CDR3: CSAKDASGGTGELFF. The DNA for the CDR3 is TGCAGTGCTAAGGATGCTAGCGGGGGTACCGGGGAGCTGTTTTTT.

This clonotype was seen a handful of times. The chain recombines TRBV12-3 or TRBV12-4 with TRBJ2-7; TRBD2 aligns across 7 bases. The CDR3 is made up of 17 amino acids. The J segment lost 4 bases and the V segment lost 4 bases, leaving 16 bases of the junction unmatched. CDR3 loop: CASSSRAPGTILYEQYF. CDR3 nucleotide sequence: TGTGCCAGCAGTTCTCGAGCCCCCGGGACTATCTTGTACGAGCAGTACTTC.

This chain uses TRBV10-3 with TRBJ1-2, with 9 bases identical to TRBD1. Germline CDR1 reads ENHRY; CDR2 reads SYGVKD. The CDR3 covers 14 residues. The V gene end was trimmed by 7 bases and the J gene end by 4 bases; junction bases not matched to a gene: 7. The CDR3 DNA reads TGTGCCATCAAACAGACAGGGGGGGGCTATGGCTACACCTTC. Translation: CAIKQTGGGYGYTF.

J is TRBJ1-1 and V is TRBV6-1; D gene uncertain. V lost 5 bases and J lost 2, with 15 bases in between. The CDR3 has 15 residues. Germline V lookup: CDR1 MNHNS, CDR2 SASEGT. CDR3 region: CASSPHLLSNTEAFF. In nucleotides, the CDR3 is TGTGCCAGCAGTCCACATCTACTCTCCAACACTGAAGCTTTCTTT.

This clonotype was seen ten or more times. The genes are TRBV25-1 and TRBJ2-7, with D possibly matching TRBD2 (5 bases). V lost 4 bases and J lost 3, with 16 bases in between. This CDR3 region has 15 residues. Germline V gene lookup returns CDR1 MGHDK and CDR2 SYGVNS. The CDR3 DNA follows: TGTGCCAGCAGTGCGCGCGGGCAAAAACTCTACGAGCAGTACTTC. Translated: CASSARGQKLYEQYF.

This rearrangement joins TRBV28 to TRBJ2-4; possibly TRBD1 for D (6 bases). The germline gives CDR1 MDHEN, CDR2 SYDVKM. V lost 9 bases and J 6 bases, leaving 12 bases between the germline ends. This CDR3 spans 12 amino acids. Here the CDR3 reads CASARTANIQYF. In DNA form, the CDR3 reads TGTGCCAGTGCAAGGACAGCAAACATTCAGTACTTC.